A selection of T cell receptor beta chains follows, all from one sample in a study of control samples from healthy donors and cancer patients. Only in-frame clones appear in the TCRdb table, and some are missing; sequencing was by immunoSEQ multiplex PCR. The sample holds around 200,000 clones, roughly 91% seen once. Material for sequencing was blood. Every receptor here comes from a woman under 40 in good health. CDR3s include the opening cysteine and the closing phenylalanine or tryptophan. D genes are given only for firm matches. Size values are once, few and many counts, or a class for expanded clones, and some rows have none.

J: TRBJ2-7; size: once; V: TRBV11-1; D: TRBD2; CDR3: CASSPGLAAYEQYF; DNA: TGTGCCAGCAGCCCCGGGCTAGCGGCCTACGAGCAGTACTTC
J: TRBJ2-7; size: NA; V: TRBV6-5; D: TRBD2; CDR3: CASSYEAGSYEQYF; DNA: TGTGCCAGCAGTTACGAAGCGGGGTCCTACGAGCAGTACTTC
J: TRBJ1-1; size: NA; V: TRBV7-2; D: TRBD1; CDR3: CASSGQGGSEAFF; DNA: TGTGCCAGCAGTGGACAGGGGGGGTCTGAAGCTTTCTTT
J: TRBJ2-5; size: once; V: TRBV9; D: TRBD2; CDR3: CASSVLVAGYQETQYF; DNA: TGTGCCAGCAGCGTACTGGTAGCGGGGTACCAAGAGACCCAGTACTTC
J: TRBJ2-7; size: NA; V: TRBV3-1/TRBV3-2; D: NA; CDR3: CASSQVGAEQYF; DNA: TGTGCCAGCAGCCAAGTAGGGGCCGAGCAGTACTTC
J: TRBJ1-6; size: NA; V: TRBV7-9; D: NA; CDR3: CASSDSSPLHF; DNA: TGTGCCAGCAGCGACAGTTCACCCCTCCACTTT
J: TRBJ2-5; size: NA; V: TRBV5-1; D: NA; CDR3: CASTTDRVETQYF; DNA: TGCGCCAGCACCACGGACAGAGTAGAGACCCAGTACTTC
J: TRBJ1-2; size: few; V: TRBV4-2; D: TRBD1; CDR3: CASSRPGQGAGYTF; DNA: TGTGCCAGCAGCCGACCGGGACAGGGGGCGGGCTACACCTTC
J: TRBJ2-1; size: once; V: TRBV2; D: NA; CDR3: CASRDREGSYNEQFF; DNA: TGTGCCAGCAGGGACAGGGAGGGCTCCTACAATGAGCAGTTCTTC
J: TRBJ2-2; size: NA; V: TRBV7-9; D: TRBD2; CDR3: CASSFLAATGELFF; DNA: TGTGCCAGCAGCTTCCTAGCGGCCACCGGGGAGCTGTTTTTT
J: TRBJ1-4; size: NA; V: TRBV15; D: NA; CDR3: CATSRDIVRNEKLFF; DNA: TGTGCCACCAGCAGGGACATTGTTCGAAATGAAAAACTGTTTTTT
J: TRBJ2-7; size: NA; V: TRBV18; D: NA; CDR3: CASSPRGDYEQYF; DNA: TGTGCCAGCTCACCAAGAGGGGACTACGAGCAGTACTTC
J: TRBJ2-7; size: NA; V: TRBV4-1; D: NA; CDR3: CASSQDAETYEQYF; DNA: TGCGCCAGCAGCCAAGATGCAGAGACCTACGAGCAGTACTTC
J: TRBJ1-1; size: NA; V: TRBV6-2/TRBV6-3; D: NA; CDR3: CASSYAGNTEAFF; DNA: TGTGCCAGCAGTTACGCAGGGAACACTGAAGCTTTCTTT
J: TRBJ1-1; size: NA; V: TRBV18; D: NA; CDR3: CASSHDRNTEAFF; DNA: TGTGCCAGCTCACACGACAGGAACACTGAAGCTTTCTTT
J: TRBJ2-5; size: NA; V: TRBV11-2; D: TRBD2; CDR3: CASSEGLADQETQYF; DNA: TGTGCCAGCAGCGAGGGACTAGCGGACCAAGAGACCCAGTACTTC
J: TRBJ2-7; size: NA; V: TRBV6-5; D: TRBD1; CDR3: CASTLQGSGEQYF; DNA: TGTGCCAGCACCCTACAGGGGTCGGGTGAGCAGTACTTC
J: TRBJ1-4; size: NA; V: TRBV19; D: TRBD1; CDR3: CASSRDRGGEKLFF; DNA: TGTGCCAGTAGTAGGGACAGGGGTGGGGAAAAACTGTTTTTT
J: TRBJ1-1; size: once; V: TRBV28; D: TRBD1; CDR3: CASSFIGTGGTEAFF; DNA: TGTGCCAGCAGCTTCATCGGGACAGGGGGCACTGAAGCTTTCTTT
J: TRBJ2-1; size: NA; V: TRBV4-1; D: NA; CDR3: CASSQGALSYNEQFF; DNA: TGCGCCAGCAGCCAAGGGGCTCTGTCCTACAATGAGCAGTTCTTC
J: TRBJ2-7; size: NA; V: TRBV7-9; D: NA; CDR3: CASSLIGTGTGEQYF; DNA: TGTGCCAGCAGCTTAATCGGGACCGGGACGGGAGAGCAGTACTTC
J: TRBJ1-3; size: NA; V: TRBV27; D: NA; CDR3: CASSLVSGNTIYF; DNA: TGTGCCAGCAGTTTAGTCTCTGGAAACACCATATATTTT
J: TRBJ1-2; size: NA; V: TRBV11-3; D: NA; CDR3: CASSRDGYGYTF; DNA: TGTGCCAGCAGCAGGGACGGCTATGGCTACACCTTC
J: TRBJ1-3; size: NA; V: TRBV18; D: NA; CDR3: CASSSRDTSSGNTIYF; DNA: TGTGCCAGCTCATCCCGGGACACCTCCTCTGGAAACACCATATATTTT
J: TRBJ1-4; size: NA; V: TRBV7-3; D: NA; CDR3: CASSFGSNEKLFF; DNA: TGTGCCAGCAGCTTTGGCAGTAATGAAAAACTGTTTTTT
J: TRBJ1-1; size: NA; V: TRBV9; D: TRBD1; CDR3: CASSVGGQGDTEAFF; DNA: TGTGCCAGCAGCGTAGGGGGACAGGGGGACACTGAAGCTTTCTTT
J: TRBJ2-7; size: NA; V: TRBV5-1; D: NA; CDR3: CASSLGVGRYEQYF; DNA: TGCGCCAGCAGCTTGGGGGTAGGGAGGTACGAGCAGTACTTC
J: TRBJ1-2; size: once; V: TRBV5-6; D: NA; CDR3: CASSSGTYGYTF; DNA: TGTGCCAGCAGCTCAGGGACCTATGGCTACACCTTC
J: TRBJ1-4; size: NA; V: TRBV12-3/TRBV12-4; D: NA; CDR3: CASSLGGNEKLFF; DNA: TGTGCCAGCAGTTTGGGGGGTAATGAAAAACTGTTTTTT
J: TRBJ2-6; size: NA; V: TRBV5-6; D: NA; CDR3: CASSLVGSGANVLTF; DNA: TGTGCCAGCAGCTTGGTCGGCTCTGGGGCCAACGTCCTGACTTTC
J: TRBJ1-5; size: once; V: TRBV19; D: NA; CDR3: CASSSLGTYSNQPQHF; DNA: TGTGCCAGTAGTTCCCTCGGGACATATAGCAATCAGCCCCAGCATTTT
J: TRBJ1-2; size: NA; V: TRBV6-5; D: TRBD1; CDR3: CASSYSAGGNYGYTF; DNA: TGTGCCAGCAGTTACTCGGCAGGGGGCAACTATGGCTACACCTTC
J: TRBJ2-7; size: NA; V: TRBV18; D: NA; CDR3: CASSPGRYEQYF; DNA: TGTGCCAGCTCACCTGGCCGATACGAGCAGTACTTC
J: TRBJ2-5; size: NA; V: TRBV6-6; D: TRBD1; CDR3: CASSLPGQGVWEQETQYF; DNA: TGTGCCAGCAGTCTCCCGGGACAGGGGGTTTGGGAACAAGAGACCCAGTACTTC
J: TRBJ1-6; size: NA; V: TRBV6-2/TRBV6-3; D: NA; CDR3: CASSYYDNSPLHF; DNA: TGTGCCAGCAGTTACTACGATAATTCACCCCTCCACTTT
J: TRBJ1-2; size: NA; V: TRBV15; D: NA; CDR3: CATSRDFDGYTF; DNA: TGTGCCACCAGCAGAGATTTCGATGGCTACACCTTC
J: TRBJ2-3; size: once; V: TRBV15; D: TRBD1; CDR3: CATSRDGQGPPTDTQYF; DNA: TGTGCCACCAGCAGAGACGGACAGGGGCCCCCCACAGATACGCAGTATTTT
J: TRBJ1-3; size: few; V: TRBV5-6; D: NA; CDR3: CASSKTPSSGNTIYF; DNA: TGTGCCAGCAGCAAGACACCGAGCTCTGGAAACACCATATATTTT
J: TRBJ1-5; size: NA; V: TRBV28; D: TRBD1; CDR3: CASSLGDRASQPQHF; DNA: TGTGCCAGCAGTTTGGGGGACAGGGCGAGTCAGCCCCAGCATTTT
J: TRBJ1-1; size: NA; V: TRBV20-1; D: NA; CDR3: CSASRTVLNTEAFF; DNA: TGCAGTGCTAGTCGGACAGTCCTAAACACTGAAGCTTTCTTT
J: TRBJ2-2; size: NA; V: TRBV6-5; D: NA; CDR3: CASSYGRSPNTGELFF; DNA: TGTGCCAGCAGTTACGGGAGGAGCCCGAACACCGGGGAGCTGTTTTTT
J: TRBJ2-7; size: NA; V: TRBV15; D: NA; CDR3: CATSRVRTASYEQYF; DNA: TGTGCCACCAGCAGAGTGAGGACTGCCTCCTACGAGCAGTACTTC
J: TRBJ2-2; size: NA; V: TRBV19; D: NA; CDR3: CASSMGGELFF; DNA: TGTGCCAGTAGTATGGGCGGGGAGCTGTTTTTT
J: TRBJ2-7; size: NA; V: TRBV5-6; D: NA; CDR3: CASSFLYEQYF; DNA: TGTGCCAGCAGCTTTCTATACGAGCAGTACTTC
J: TRBJ2-5; size: NA; V: TRBV30; D: TRBD2; CDR3: CAWSVNSGRGGQYF; DNA: TGTGCCTGGAGTGTTAATAGCGGGAGAGGGGGCCAGTACTTC
J: TRBJ1-1; size: once; V: TRBV19; D: NA; CDR3: CASRRQAEAFF; DNA: TGTGCCAGTAGACGACAGGCTGAAGCTTTCTTT
J: TRBJ1-6; size: NA; V: TRBV9; D: NA; CDR3: CASSSRPDRNSPLHF; DNA: TGTGCCAGCAGCTCCCGGCCGGATCGGAATTCACCCCTCCACTTT
J: TRBJ1-2; size: NA; V: TRBV9; D: NA; CDR3: CASSVQDNYGYTF; DNA: TGTGCCAGCAGCGTTCAGGATAACTATGGCTACACCTTC